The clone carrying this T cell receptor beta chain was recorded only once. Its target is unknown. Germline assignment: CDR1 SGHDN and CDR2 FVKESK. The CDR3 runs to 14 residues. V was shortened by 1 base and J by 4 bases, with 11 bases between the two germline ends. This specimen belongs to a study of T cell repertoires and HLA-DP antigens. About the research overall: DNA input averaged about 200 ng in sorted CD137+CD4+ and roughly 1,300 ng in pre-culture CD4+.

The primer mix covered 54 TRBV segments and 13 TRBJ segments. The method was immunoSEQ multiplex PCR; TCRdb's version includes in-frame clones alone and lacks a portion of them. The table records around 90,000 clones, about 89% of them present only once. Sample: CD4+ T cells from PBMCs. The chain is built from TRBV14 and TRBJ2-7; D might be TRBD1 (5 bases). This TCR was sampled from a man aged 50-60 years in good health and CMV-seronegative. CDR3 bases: TGTGCCAGCAGCCAAGTGGACAAGGGTTACGAGCAGTACTTC. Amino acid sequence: CASSQVDKGYEQYF.